This TCR beta chain was recovered during a study of CD8+CD57+ T cells in acquired aplastic anemia. In patients chosen for sequencing, flow cytometry had shown CD8+CD57+ cell expansion. TCR beta VDJ and CDR3 profiling used genomic DNA as template. TCRdb fed the reads into MiXCR, producing one record per CDR3 protein. This table has fewer than 200,000 distinct CDR3 sequences, over 70% appearing once. V shed 4 bases and J shed 8 bases, with 11 bases lying between them. CDR1 and CDR2 from the germline V gene are MNHEY and SVGEGT. The CDR3 length is 12 residues. The gene calls are TRBV6-2 or TRBV6-3 and TRBJ1-2; D not resolved. The source material was sorted CD4+, CD8+, or CD8+CD57+ T cells (not recorded which) from PBMCs. This receptor was identified in a human donor with aplastic anemia. CDR3 coding DNA: TGTGCCAGCAGTTTTGAAGGGAGCGGCTACACCTTC. Translation gives CASSFEGSGYTF.